This TCR beta chain was recorded in a study of tumor-infiltrating lymphocytes in primary liver carcinoma. Of note for this clonotype: One end of the junction is discordant with germline, which a read error may explain.

The tissue used was unsorted bulk material of about 19-34 mg. RNA and DNA were co-extracted from it with the AllPrep DNA/RNA mini kit. The proportion of viable tumor cells exceeded 85% in every tumor sample. The template, roughly 550 ng total RNA, yielded TCR beta cDNA made with a constant-region primer. Three nested multiplex PCR rounds, a slightly modified ARM-PCR method, built the TCR beta libraries. Rounds one and two of PCR, each of roughly 10 cycles, were primed with TRBV1-TRBV30 forward primers and a C-beta reverse primer. TCRdb analysed the multiplex PCR reads with MiXCR anew, one entry per CDR3 protein. The sample consists of roughly 120,000 distinct CDR3 sequences, around 64% of them appearing once. The CDR3 runs to 20 residues. Germline CDR1 reads SGHAT; CDR2 reads FQNNGV.

The clonotype was recovered from a woman aged 55-69 years with primary liver carcinoma and hepatitis B virus infection. The J gene is TRBJ2-6, the V gene TRBV11-2, with D perhaps TRBD1 (5 bases). Sequencing was carried out using liver tumor tissue from sampling region 3. The sample's subset: tumor region T3, left-lateral pole. For the CDR3, the DNA is TGTGCCAGCAGCTTAGTGTCGCTGGGCAGGGCAGACTCTGGGGCCAGCGTCCCGACTTTC. Its protein is CASSLVSLGRADSGASVPTF.